This is a list of T cell receptor beta chains from one sample in a study of control samples from healthy donors and cancer patients. Measured with immunoSEQ multiplex PCR; TCRdb has only the in-frame clones, and not every one. The sample has approximately 97,000 clones, around four fifths seen once. Sequenced input: blood. The source of these receptors is a young man in good health. The CDR3 runs from the conserved cysteine through the conserved F or W. A D gene is named only where the DNA matches it firmly. Clone size is given for some rows only: seen once, a few or many times, or a class if the clone is expanded.

-	TRBJ1-5	TRBV18	-	CASSPSSGGGQPQHF	TGTGCCAGCTCACCAAGTTCTGGGGGCGGTCAGCCCCAGCATTTT
-	TRBJ2-7	TRBV6-6	TRBD1	CASNSPWDRGPYEQYF	TGTGCCAGCAACTCCCCATGGGACAGGGGCCCCTACGAGCAGTACTTC
once	TRBJ1-2	TRBV4-1	-	CASSQDPQLAVGYTF	TGCGCCAGCAGCCAAGATCCGCAGCTGGCGGTTGGCTACACCTTC
once	TRBJ2-5	TRBV5-1	-	CASSFGRGSQETQYF	TGCGCCAGCAGCTTCGGCAGGGGAAGCCAAGAGACCCAGTACTTC
-	TRBJ2-7	TRBV7-9	-	CASTVGTSSSYEQYF	TGTGCCAGCACAGTCGGGACATCATCCTCCTACGAGCAGTACTTC
-	TRBJ1-4	TRBV19	TRBD1	CASRETLQGAGEKLFF	TGTGCCAGTAGAGAGACCCTACAGGGGGCAGGCGAAAAACTGTTTTTT
-	TRBJ1-6	TRBV25-1	-	CASSGWTDSPLHF	TGTGCCAGCAGTGGATGGACCGACTCACCCCTCCACTTT
-	TRBJ2-7	TRBV6-6	TRBD1	CASSYAQYRGRYEQYF	TGTGCCAGCAGTTACGCCCAATACAGGGGGCGATACGAGCAGTACTTC
-	TRBJ1-5	TRBV9	-	CASSPHPGRNQPQHF	TGTGCCAGCAGCCCTCACCCGGGACGCAATCAGCCCCAGCATTTT
-	TRBJ2-1	TRBV11-2	-	CASSDASGRHNEQFF	TGTGCCAGCAGCGACGCTTCGGGACGGCACAATGAGCAGTTCTTC
-	TRBJ2-1	TRBV5-1	-	CASSLARGGYNEQFF	TGCGCCAGCAGCTTGGCCAGGGGGGGATACAATGAGCAGTTCTTC
-	TRBJ1-5	TRBV6-1	-	CASSERLANQPQHF	TGTGCCAGCAGTGAACGACTGGCCAATCAGCCCCAGCATTTT
-	TRBJ1-6	TRBV29-1	-	CSVVSGALYNSPLHF	TGCAGCGTTGTTTCAGGGGCTCTCTATAATTCACCCCTCCACTTT
few	TRBJ2-7	TRBV7-9	-	CASSPKTGPHEQYF	TGTGCCAGCAGCCCCAAAACGGGTCCCCACGAGCAGTACTTC
-	TRBJ2-3	TRBV5-1	-	CASSLAQGGADTQYF	TGCGCCAGCAGCTTGGCCCAGGGGGGGGCAGATACGCAGTATTTT
-	TRBJ1-2	TRBV19	-	CASSPRATYGYTF	TGTGCCAGTAGTCCGCGGGCCACCTATGGCTACACCTTC
-	TRBJ1-1	TRBV28	TRBD1	CASTRPPGGLEAFF	TGTGCCAGCACGCGACCGCCAGGGGGCCTCGAAGCTTTCTTT
-	TRBJ1-2	TRBV24-1	TRBD1	CATSDEQGVHGYTF	TGTGCCACCAGTGATGAACAGGGGGTACATGGCTACACCTTC
-	TRBJ2-1	TRBV5-1	-	CASSLALGGLQFF	TGCGCCAGCAGCTTGGCTTTGGGGGGTCTTCAGTTCTTC
-	TRBJ2-1	TRBV9	TRBD2	CASNPSGGLSYNEQFF	TGTGCCAGCAACCCTAGCGGGGGGCTCTCCTACAATGAGCAGTTCTTC
-	TRBJ2-1	TRBV5-5	TRBD2	CASSLIPLAGPVSEQFF	TGTGCCAGCAGTCTGATCCCTCTAGCGGGTCCAGTGAGTGAGCAGTTCTTC
few	TRBJ2-5	TRBV7-6	-	CASTRGSQETQYF	TGTGCCAGCACCAGGGGCAGCCAAGAGACCCAGTACTTC
few	TRBJ1-2	TRBV5-6	-	CASSLAIPDGYTF	TGTGCCAGCAGCTTGGCCATACCTGATGGCTACACCTTC
-	TRBJ1-2	TRBV5-1	TRBD1	CASSFGYSKRGPGGYTF	TGCGCCAGCAGCTTCGGGTATTCAAAAAGGGGGCCTGGTGGCTACACCTTC
-	TRBJ1-4	TRBV29-1	TRBD1	CSGSRGREEKLFF	TGCAGCGGATCAAGGGGGCGAGAGGAAAAACTGTTTTTT
-	TRBJ2-7	TRBV5-1	TRBD1	CASSLETGGQYF	TGCGCCAGCAGCTTAGAGACAGGGGGGCAGTACTTC
once	TRBJ2-6	TRBV19	-	CASSIVQANVLTF	TGTGCCAGTAGTATAGTACAGGCCAACGTCCTGACTTTC
-	TRBJ2-5	TRBV27	-	CASSLLGSGETQYF	TGTGCCAGCAGTTTACTAGGGTCTGGAGAGACCCAGTACTTC
-	TRBJ1-2	TRBV4-2	TRBD1	CASSQEVGTAFNYGYTF	TGTGCCAGCAGCCAAGAAGTGGGGACAGCTTTTAACTATGGCTACACCTTC
-	TRBJ2-1	TRBV7-7	-	CASSPGPFNEQFF	TGTGCCAGCAGCCCCGGACCGTTCAATGAGCAGTTCTTC
-	TRBJ1-2	TRBV6-5	TRBD1	CASTPGQVYSGYTF	TGTGCCAGCACCCCGGGACAGGTGTACTCTGGCTACACCTTC
-	TRBJ2-3	TRBV28	-	CASSLGQAWAGDTQYF	TGTGCCAGCAGTTTAGGCCAGGCTTGGGCGGGGGATACGCAGTATTTT
once	TRBJ1-6	TRBV30	-	CAWSAGMDNSPLHF	TGTGCCTGGAGTGCAGGGATGGACAATTCACCCCTCCACTTT
-	TRBJ1-4	TRBV9	TRBD1	CASSVGGTGSEKLFF	TGTGCCAGCAGCGTAGGAGGGACAGGGAGCGAAAAACTGTTTTTT
-	TRBJ1-5	TRBV12-5	TRBD1	CASGLVPAGGQPQHF	TGTGCTAGTGGTTTGGTACCGGCAGGGGGCCAGCCCCAGCATTTT
-	TRBJ1-1	TRBV7-3	-	CASSLKGWGTEAFF	TGTGCCAGCAGCTTAAAGGGATGGGGGACCGAAGCTTTCTTT
-	TRBJ2-2	TRBV9	-	CASSVGLGPTGELFF	TGTGCCAGCAGCGTAGGTTTAGGTCCCACCGGGGAGCTGTTTTTT
few	TRBJ1-5	TRBV19	TRBD1	CASSTGQVMQPQHF	TGTGCCAGTAGTACGGGACAGGTTATGCAGCCCCAGCATTTT
-	TRBJ1-4	TRBV19	-	CASSLGRPPDEKLFF	TGTGCCAGTAGCCTCGGGAGGCCACCGGATGAAAAACTGTTTTTT
-	TRBJ1-3	TRBV5-6	TRBD1	CASRQQGFSGNTIYF	TGTGCCAGCAGGCAACAGGGGTTCTCTGGAAACACCATATATTTT